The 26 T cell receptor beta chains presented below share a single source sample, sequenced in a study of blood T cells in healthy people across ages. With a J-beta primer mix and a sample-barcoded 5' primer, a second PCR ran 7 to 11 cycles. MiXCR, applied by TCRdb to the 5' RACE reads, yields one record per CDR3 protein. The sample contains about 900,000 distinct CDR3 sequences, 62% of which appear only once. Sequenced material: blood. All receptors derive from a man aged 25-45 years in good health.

CDR3 loop: CASSSGQHQGDTQYF. DNA for the CDR3: TGTGCCAGCAGCTCGGGACAGCATCAAGGAGATACGCAGTATTTT. The gene calls are TRBV7-2 and TRBJ2-3; 7 positions agree with TRBD1. This CDR3 region has 15 residues. Germline V lookup: CDR1 SGHTA, CDR2 FQGNSA. J was trimmed by 5 bases and V by 4 bases; bases with no gene match: 9.

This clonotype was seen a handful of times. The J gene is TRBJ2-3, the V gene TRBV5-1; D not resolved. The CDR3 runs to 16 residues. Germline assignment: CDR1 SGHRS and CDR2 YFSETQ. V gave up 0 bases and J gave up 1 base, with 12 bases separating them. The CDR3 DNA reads TGCGCCAGCAGCTTGGGGACGTCCCCGGGCACAGATACGCAGTATTTT. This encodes CASSLGTSPGTDTQYF.

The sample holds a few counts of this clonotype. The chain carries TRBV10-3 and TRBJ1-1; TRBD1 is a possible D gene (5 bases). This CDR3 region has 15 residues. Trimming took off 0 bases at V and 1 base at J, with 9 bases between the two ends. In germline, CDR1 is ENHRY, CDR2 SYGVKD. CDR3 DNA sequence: TGTGCCATCAGTGAGTCGGGGGGTCGGAACACTGAAGCTTTCTTT. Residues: CAISESGGRNTEAFF.

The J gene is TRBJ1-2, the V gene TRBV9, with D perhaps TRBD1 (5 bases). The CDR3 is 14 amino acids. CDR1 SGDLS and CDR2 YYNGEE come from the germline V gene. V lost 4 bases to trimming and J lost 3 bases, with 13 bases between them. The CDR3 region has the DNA TGTGCCAGCAGCCGTGGGGGAATAGACTATGGCTACACCTTC. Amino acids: CASSRGGIDYGYTF.

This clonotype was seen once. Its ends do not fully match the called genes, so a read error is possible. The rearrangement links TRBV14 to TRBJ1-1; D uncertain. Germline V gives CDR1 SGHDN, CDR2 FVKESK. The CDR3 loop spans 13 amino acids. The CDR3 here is CASSRNMNTEAFF. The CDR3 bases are TGTGCCAGCAGCCGGAACATGAACACCGAAGCTTTCTTT.

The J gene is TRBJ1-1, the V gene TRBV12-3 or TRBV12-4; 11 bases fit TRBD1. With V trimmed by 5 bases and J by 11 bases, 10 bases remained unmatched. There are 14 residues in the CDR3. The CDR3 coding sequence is TGTGCCAGCAGTGTCCAGGGACAGGGGGAACGGGCTTTCTTT. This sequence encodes CASSVQGQGERAFF.

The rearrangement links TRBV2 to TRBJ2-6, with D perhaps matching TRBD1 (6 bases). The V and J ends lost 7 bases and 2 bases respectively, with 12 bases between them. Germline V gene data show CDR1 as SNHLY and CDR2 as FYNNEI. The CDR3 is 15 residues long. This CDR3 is CASKQGRTGANVLTF. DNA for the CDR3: TGTGCCAGCAAACAGGGTAGGACTGGGGCCAACGTCCTGACTTTC.

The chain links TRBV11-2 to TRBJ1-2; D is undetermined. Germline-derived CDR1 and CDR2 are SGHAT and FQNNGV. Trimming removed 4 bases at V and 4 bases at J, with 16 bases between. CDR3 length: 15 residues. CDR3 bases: TGTGCCAGCAGCTCCCATCCCGGGCAGTCCTATGGCTACACCTTC. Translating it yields CASSSHPGQSYGYTF.

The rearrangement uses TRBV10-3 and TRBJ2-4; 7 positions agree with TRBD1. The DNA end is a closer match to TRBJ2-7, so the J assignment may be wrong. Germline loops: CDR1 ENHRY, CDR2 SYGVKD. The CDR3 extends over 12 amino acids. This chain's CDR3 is CATRDSTYEQYF. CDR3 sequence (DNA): TGTGCCACCAGGGACAGCACCTACGAGCAGTACTTC.

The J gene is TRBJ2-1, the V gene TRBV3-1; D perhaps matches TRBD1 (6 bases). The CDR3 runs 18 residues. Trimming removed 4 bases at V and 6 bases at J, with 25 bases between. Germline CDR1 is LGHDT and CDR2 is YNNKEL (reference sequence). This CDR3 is CASSPRGSTGMRGNEQFF. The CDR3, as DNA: TGTGCCAGCAGCCCGCGCGGGTCAACAGGGATGAGGGGCAATGAGCAGTTCTTC.

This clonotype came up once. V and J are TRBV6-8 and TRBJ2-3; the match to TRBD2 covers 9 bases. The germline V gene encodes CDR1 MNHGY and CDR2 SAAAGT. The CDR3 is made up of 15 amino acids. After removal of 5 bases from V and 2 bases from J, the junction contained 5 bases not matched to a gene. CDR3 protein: CASSTRLADTDTQYF. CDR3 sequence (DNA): TGTGCCAGCAGTACCCGACTAGCGGACACAGATACGCAGTATTTT.

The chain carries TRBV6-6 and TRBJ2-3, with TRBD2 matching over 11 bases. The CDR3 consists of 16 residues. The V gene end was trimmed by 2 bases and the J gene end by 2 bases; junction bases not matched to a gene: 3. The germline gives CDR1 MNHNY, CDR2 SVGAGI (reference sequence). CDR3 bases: TGTGCCAGCAGTTACACGGGACTAGCGGCCACAGATACGCAGTATTTT. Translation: CASSYTGLAATDTQYF.

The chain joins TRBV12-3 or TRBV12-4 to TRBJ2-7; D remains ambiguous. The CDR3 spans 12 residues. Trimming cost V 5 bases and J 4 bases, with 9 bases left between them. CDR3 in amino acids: CASSRFKYEQYF. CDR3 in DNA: TGTGCCAGCAGTCGGTTCAAATACGAGCAGTACTTC.

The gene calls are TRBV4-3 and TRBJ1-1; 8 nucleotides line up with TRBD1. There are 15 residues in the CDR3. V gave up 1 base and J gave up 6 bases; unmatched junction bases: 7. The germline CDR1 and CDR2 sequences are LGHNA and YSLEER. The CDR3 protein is CASSQGTGRVAEAFF. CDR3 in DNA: TGCGCCAGCAGCCAAGGGACAGGGAGGGTCGCTGAAGCTTTCTTT.

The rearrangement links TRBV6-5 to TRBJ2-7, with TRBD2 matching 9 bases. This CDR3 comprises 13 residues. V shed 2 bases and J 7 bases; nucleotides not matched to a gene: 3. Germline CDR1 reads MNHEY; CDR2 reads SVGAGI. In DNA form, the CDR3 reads TGTGCCAGCAGTTACCGGCTAGCGGGGGAGCAGTACTTC. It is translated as CASSYRLAGEQYF.

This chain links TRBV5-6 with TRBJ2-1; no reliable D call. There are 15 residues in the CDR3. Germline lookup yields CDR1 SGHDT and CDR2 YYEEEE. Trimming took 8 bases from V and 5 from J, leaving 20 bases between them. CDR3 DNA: TGTGCCAGTTCCTTAAAACTACCGTTGAACAATGAGCAGTTCTTC. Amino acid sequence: CASSLKLPLNNEQFF.

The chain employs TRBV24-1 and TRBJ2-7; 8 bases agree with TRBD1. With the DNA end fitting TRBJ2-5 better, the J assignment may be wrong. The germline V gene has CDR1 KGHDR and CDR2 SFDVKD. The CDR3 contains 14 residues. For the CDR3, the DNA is TGTGCCACCAGTGACTCGGACAGGGCGGAGACCCAGTACTTC. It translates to CATSDSDRAETQYF.

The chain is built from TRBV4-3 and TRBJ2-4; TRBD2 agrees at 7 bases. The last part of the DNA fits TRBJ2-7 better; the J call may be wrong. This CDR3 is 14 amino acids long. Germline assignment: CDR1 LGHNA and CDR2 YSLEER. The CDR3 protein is CASSQTRGVYEQYF. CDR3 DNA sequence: TGCGCCAGCAGCCAGACACGGGGGGTCTACGAGCAGTACTTC.

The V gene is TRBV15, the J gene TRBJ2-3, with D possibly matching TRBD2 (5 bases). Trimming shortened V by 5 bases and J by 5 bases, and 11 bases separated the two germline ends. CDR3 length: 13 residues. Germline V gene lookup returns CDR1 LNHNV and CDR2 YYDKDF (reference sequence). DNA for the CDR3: TGTGCCACCAGCGGGGAGAGGCGAGATACGCAGTATTTT. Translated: CATSGERRDTQYF.

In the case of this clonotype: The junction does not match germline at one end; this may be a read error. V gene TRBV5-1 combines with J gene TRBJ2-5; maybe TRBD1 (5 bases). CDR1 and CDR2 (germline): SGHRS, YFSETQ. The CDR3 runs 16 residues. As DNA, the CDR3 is TGCGCCAGCAGCCGGAACGGTGTCAGGGTTCAAGGGACCCAGTACTTC. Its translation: CASSRNGVRVQGTQYF.

The CDR3 DNA follows: TGTGCCAGCAGCACAGGGACAGGGTGGGAGACCCAGTACTTC. Translating gives CASSTGTGWETQYF. The chain uses TRBV7-2 and TRBJ2-5; 9 bases match TRBD1. V lost 5 bases and J lost 5; bases outside the gene matches: 6. This CDR3 has 14 amino acids. Germline V gene sequence: CDR1 SGHTA, CDR2 FQGNSA. Combining the CDR3 with reference TRBV7-2 and TRBJ2-5 gives the whole variable domain GAGVSQSPSNKVTEKGKDVELRCDPISGHTALYWYRQSLGQGLEFLIYFQGNSAPDKSGLPSDRFSAERTGGSVSTLTIQRTQQEDSAVYLCASSTGTGWETQYFGPGTRLLVL.

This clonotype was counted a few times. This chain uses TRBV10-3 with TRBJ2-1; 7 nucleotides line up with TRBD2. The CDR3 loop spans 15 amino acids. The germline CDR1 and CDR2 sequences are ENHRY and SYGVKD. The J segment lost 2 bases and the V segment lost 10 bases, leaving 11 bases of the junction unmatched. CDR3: CATYPSGVTYNEQFF. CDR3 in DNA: TGTGCCACATACCCAAGCGGGGTTACCTACAATGAGCAGTTCTTC.

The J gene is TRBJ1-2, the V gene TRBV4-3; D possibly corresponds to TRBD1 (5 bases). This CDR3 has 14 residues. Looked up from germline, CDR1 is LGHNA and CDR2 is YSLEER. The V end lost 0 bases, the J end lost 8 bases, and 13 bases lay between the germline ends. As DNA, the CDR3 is TGCGCCAGCAGCCAAGAGGACCGGGGGTACGGCTACACCTTC. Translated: CASSQEDRGYGYTF.

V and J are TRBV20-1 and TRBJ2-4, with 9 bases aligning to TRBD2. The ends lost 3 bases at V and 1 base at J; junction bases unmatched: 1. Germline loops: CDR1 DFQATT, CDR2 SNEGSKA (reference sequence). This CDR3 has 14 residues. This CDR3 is CSASLAGAKNIQYF. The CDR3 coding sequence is TGCAGTGCTAGTCTAGCGGGGGCCAAAAACATTCAGTACTTC.

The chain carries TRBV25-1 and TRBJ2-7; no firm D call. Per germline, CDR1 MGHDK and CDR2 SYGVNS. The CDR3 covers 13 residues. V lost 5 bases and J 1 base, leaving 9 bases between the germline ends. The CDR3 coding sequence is TGTGCCAGCAGTCACGCTAGTTCCTACGAGCAGTACTTC. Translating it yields CASSHASSYEQYF.

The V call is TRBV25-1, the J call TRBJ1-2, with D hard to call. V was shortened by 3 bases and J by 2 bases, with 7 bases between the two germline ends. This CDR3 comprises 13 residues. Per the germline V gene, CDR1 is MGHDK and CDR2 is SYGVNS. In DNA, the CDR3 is TGTGCCAGCAGTGACCCTCACAACTATGGCTACACCTTC. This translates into CASSDPHNYGYTF.